The 30 T cell receptor beta chains presented below share a single source sample, sequenced in a study of cytomegalovirus exposure and HLA in healthy donors. The PCR contained 60 Vbeta and 13 Jbeta primers. Profiling relied on immunoSEQ multiplex PCR, and the TCRdb table lists in-frame clones only, not all of them. The repertoire holds about 160,000 clones, with approximately 84% as singletons. Input material: PBMCs. The source is a male donor in good health and CMV-seropositive.

The chain joins TRBV5-5 to TRBJ1-2, with D possibly TRBD1 on 5 matching bases. CDR1 is SGHKS and CDR2 is YYEKEE in the germline V gene (reference sequence). CDR3 length: 15 residues. V dropped 0 bases and J dropped 0 bases, with 9 bases sitting between them. CDR3 sequence reads: CASSLAGGANYGYTF. CDR3 DNA: TGTGCCAGCAGCTTGGCCGGGGGAGCTAACTATGGCTACACCTTC.

J is TRBJ2-7 and V is TRBV28; TRBD1 is a possible D gene (8 bases). The CDR3 has 15 amino acids. Germline-derived CDR1 and CDR2 are MDHEN and SYDVKM. Trimming removed 6 bases at V and 4 bases at J, with 19 bases between. CDR3 sequence (DNA): TGTGCCAGCAGGGTCAGCGGGACAGGAGTTTACGAGCAGTACTTC. As protein: CASRVSGTGVYEQYF. The full variable domain, rest sourced from reference TRBV28 and TRBJ2-7, is DVKVTQSSRYLVKRTGEKVFLECVQDMDHENMFWYRQDPGLGLRLIYFSYDVKMKEKGDIPEGYSVSREKKERFSLILESASTNQTSMYLCASRVSGTGVYEQYFGPGTRLTVT.

V and J are TRBV27 and TRBJ1-4; 9 positions match TRBD1. CDR1 MNHEY and CDR2 SMNVEV come from the germline V gene (reference sequence). Losses at the gene ends were 6 bases for V and 0 bases for J; bases not matched to a gene: 2. The CDR3 loop spans 15 amino acids. The CDR3 sequence: CASRRQGATNEKLFF. As DNA, the CDR3 is TGTGCCAGCAGGCGACAGGGGGCAACTAATGAAAAACTGTTTTTT. The whole variable domain, remainder taken from reference TRBV27 and TRBJ1-4, is EAQVTQNPRYLITVTGKKLTVTCSQNMNHEYMSWYRQDPGLGLRQIYYSMNVEVTDKGDVPEGYKVSRKEKRNFPLILESPSPNQTSLYFCASRRQGATNEKLFFGSGTQLSVL.

The J gene is TRBJ1-2, the V gene TRBV7-9; possible D gene TRBD1, 5 bases. Germline CDR1 SEHNR, CDR2 FQNEAQ (reference sequence). CDR3 length equals 13 residues. The V gene lost 1 base and the J gene lost 7 bases, with 10 bases spanning the gap. The CDR3 loop is CASSLGRAPGYTF. The CDR3 DNA is TGTGCCAGCAGCTTAGGCAGGGCCCCTGGCTACACCTTC.

This clone was recorded a few times. This sample also contains other DNA sequences that code for the same CDR3. V gene TRBV7-6 combines with J gene TRBJ2-2; possible D gene TRBD1, 6 bases. The CDR3 is 15 amino acids. Germline-derived CDR1 and CDR2 are SGHVS and FNYEAQ. V lost 6 bases, J lost 1 base, and 12 bases lay in between. This CDR3 is CASRPGEMNTGELFF. The DNA of the CDR3 is TGTGCCAGCAGACCAGGGGAAATGAACACCGGGGAGCTGTTTTTT.

J is TRBJ2-5 and V is TRBV10-3; 7 bases fit TRBD2. The germline gives CDR1 ENHRY, CDR2 SYGVKD. With V trimmed by 6 bases and J by 2 bases, 12 bases remained unmatched. The length of the CDR3 is 16 residues. The CDR3 DNA is TGTGCCATCAGCCCTGACGGGGCGGGACTACAAGAGACCCAGTACTTC. Encoded protein: CAISPDGAGLQETQYF.

The chain joins TRBV7-9 to TRBJ2-1, with TRBD2 matching over 7 bases. The CDR3 runs 10 residues. With 5 bases clipped from V and 15 bases from J, the junction kept 4 bases outside the gene matches. Germline CDR1 SEHNR, CDR2 FQNEAQ (reference sequence). DNA for the CDR3: TGTGCCAGCAGCGGGGAGGGACCGTTCTTC. Its translation is CASSGEGPFF.

This sequence joins TRBV19 and TRBJ2-2, with D possibly being TRBD2 (7 bases). V gave up 3 bases and J gave up 5 bases, with 16 bases separating them. CDR3 length: 16 amino acids. Germline CDR1 LNHDA, CDR2 SQIVND (reference sequence). CDR3 loop: CASSIAGGRRTGELFF. CDR3 DNA: TGTGCCAGTAGTATCGCCGGGGGGCGCCGGACCGGGGAGCTGTTTTTT.

The V gene is TRBV6-1, the J gene TRBJ1-1; TRBD1 is a possible D gene (5 bases). Germline V CDR1 and CDR2: MNHNS, SASEGT. There are 14 residues in the CDR3. The V end was cut by 8 bases, the J end by 3 bases, with 16 bases between. In DNA, the CDR3 is TGTGCCAGCGGAACAGGAAGGGTGTACACTGAAGCTTTCTTT. Its translation is CASGTGRVYTEAFF.

Only a few counts were recorded for this clone. This sequence joins TRBV27 and TRBJ2-1, with 12 bases fitting TRBD2. The CDR3 is 16 residues long. CDR1 MNHEY and CDR2 SMNVEV come from the germline V gene (reference sequence). V trimming: 7 bases; J trimming: 8 bases; junction bases outside the gene matches: 12. CDR3: CASTSSGRAVWHEQFF. The CDR3 bases are TGTGCCAGCACCTCTAGCGGGAGGGCCGTCTGGCATGAGCAGTTCTTC.

The chain recombines TRBV5-1 with TRBJ1-1; no definite D call. Trimming cost V 5 bases and J 7 bases, with 9 bases left between them. The CDR3 spans 11 residues. Germline values: CDR1 SGHRS, CDR2 YFSETQ. The CDR3 loop is CASSVEGEAFF. CDR3 DNA sequence: TGCGCCAGCAGTGTGGAGGGTGAAGCTTTCTTT.

V is TRBV25-1 and J is TRBJ1-4; TRBD1 might be the D (6 bases). Per the germline V gene, CDR1 is MGHDK and CDR2 is SYGVNS. The CDR3 contains 12 residues. The germline V and J ends were trimmed by 9 bases and 7 bases, with 12 bases remaining between them. In DNA form, the CDR3 reads TGTGCCAGTGGAGGGGGGGTTGAAAAACTGTTTTTT. This sequence encodes CASGGGVEKLFF.

The rearrangement links TRBV19 to TRBJ2-4; 11 nucleotides line up with TRBD1. The CDR3 consists of 16 residues. The junction had 7 bases not matched to a gene; V was cut back by 5 bases and J by 4 bases. In germline, CDR1 is LNHDA, CDR2 SQIVND (reference sequence). Here the CDR3 reads CASSLRTGGLKNIQYF. For the CDR3, the DNA is TGTGCCAGTAGTCTGCGGACAGGGGGCCTTAAAAACATTCAGTACTTC.

Concerning this clone: A junction boundary mismatches the germline segment, possibly from a read error. This chain joins TRBV13 and TRBJ2-7; possibly TRBD1 for D (5 bases). The germline gives CDR1 PRHDT, CDR2 FYEKMQ (reference sequence). This CDR3 region has 14 residues. CDR3 DNA: TGTGCCAGCAGCTTACTGGACATCTCCTGCGAGCAGTACTTC. Protein product: CASSLLDISCEQYF. Drawing the rest from reference TRBV13 and TRBJ2-7, the complete variable domain is AAGVIQSPRHLIKEKRETATLKCYPIPRHDTVYWYQQGPGQDPQFLISFYEKMQSDKGSIPDRFSAQQFSDYHSELNMSSLELGDSALYFCASSLLDISCEQYFGPGTRLTVT.

This chain connects TRBV13 to TRBJ2-7, with TRBD2 identical over 8 bases. V was pared by 4 bases and J by 6 bases, with 11 bases of the junction left unmatched. Germline CDR1 reads PRHDT; CDR2 reads FYEKMQ (reference sequence). This CDR3 is built from 15 residues. The CDR3: CASSSRLALTCEQYF. In DNA form, the CDR3 reads TGTGCCAGCAGCTCCAGACTAGCGTTAACCTGCGAGCAGTACTTC.

This chain uses TRBV13 with TRBJ2-7; 9 bases line up with TRBD1. J gave up 6 bases and V 8 bases, and 8 bases lay outside the gene matches. The V gene's germline CDR1 is PRHDT and CDR2 FYEKMQ (reference sequence). This CDR3 region has 13 residues. The CDR3 region is CASSDRGNLEQYF. The CDR3 bases are TGTGCCAGCTCGGACAGGGGTAATCTCGAGCAGTACTTC.

V is TRBV5-6 and J is TRBJ2-7; 9 nucleotides line up with TRBD2. The germline V gene has CDR1 SGHDT and CDR2 YYEEEE. The V gene end was trimmed by 0 bases and the J gene end by 1 base; junction bases not matched to a gene: 5. This CDR3 has 16 amino acids. The CDR3 region has the DNA TGTGCCAGCAGCTTGGCCCCTAGCGGGACTTCCTACGAGCAGTACTTC. Residues: CASSLAPSGTSYEQYF. The full variable domain, with the rest looked up from reference TRBV5-6 and TRBJ2-7, is DAGVTQSPTHLIKTRGQQVTLRCSPKSGHDTVSWYQQALGQGPQFIFQYYEEEERQRGNFPDRFSGHQFPNYSSELNVNALLLGDSALYLCASSLAPSGTSYEQYFGPGTRLTVT.

As regards this clone: The junction departs from germline at one end; a sequencing error may be responsible. The J gene is TRBJ2-5, the V gene TRBV7-9, with 9 bases identical to TRBD2. Germline CDR1 reads SEHNR; CDR2 reads FQNEAQ (reference sequence). The CDR3 extends over 12 amino acids. The CDR3 is CSSSPPAGGQYF. The CDR3 nucleotides read TGTTCCAGCAGCCCCCCCGCGGGGGGGCAGTACTTC.

The chain links TRBV27 to TRBJ2-1; 10 bases fit TRBD2. The CDR3 totals 15 residues. Germline assignment: CDR1 MNHEY and CDR2 SMNVEV (reference sequence). V lost 6 bases, J lost 7 bases, and 9 bases stayed unmatched. The CDR3 is CASSLTSGLMNEQFF. CDR3 nucleotide sequence: TGTGCCAGCAGCCTGACTAGCGGGCTTATGAATGAGCAGTTCTTC.

The chain joins TRBV4-3 to TRBJ2-7; D perhaps matches TRBD1 (6 bases). CDR1 and CDR2 from the germline V gene are LGHNA and YSLEER. The CDR3 loop spans 14 amino acids. The V and J ends lost 6 bases and 3 bases respectively, with 15 bases between them. CDR3 sequence: CASSSFPGDYEQYF. CDR3 in DNA: TGCGCCAGCAGTTCCTTTCCAGGGGACTACGAGCAGTACTTC.

The chain joins TRBV11-2 to TRBJ2-5; D uncertain. The CDR3 has 12 residues. Between the trimmed V and J ends, which lost 5 bases and 4 bases, there was a span of 8 bases. Germline V gene data show CDR1 as SGHAT and CDR2 as FQNNGV. CDR3 coding DNA: TGTGCCAGCAGCCCCTCCGGAGAGACCCAGTACTTC. As protein: CASSPSGETQYF.

The chain employs TRBV4-1 and TRBJ1-4; 8 bases line up with TRBD1. Germline CDR1 is MGHRA and CDR2 is YSYEKL. The V and J ends lost 4 bases and 7 bases, in that order; junction bases with no gene match: 8. This CDR3 comprises 15 residues. CDR3 region: CASSLHGQGGEKLFF. The CDR3 DNA reads TGCGCCAGCAGCCTACACGGACAGGGCGGTGAAAAACTGTTTTTT.

The chain recombines TRBV5-1 with TRBJ2-5; maybe TRBD2 (6 bases). The length of the CDR3 is 14 residues. Trimming left V 4 bases short and J 2 bases short, with 12 bases between. The germline gives CDR1 SGHRS, CDR2 YFSETQ. CDR3 DNA: TGCGCCAGCAGCCGGGGGACGGAGCAAGAGACCCAGTACTTC. It yields the protein CASSRGTEQETQYF. Full variable domain (remainder filled in from reference TRBV5-1 and TRBJ2-5): KAGVTQTPRYLIKTRGQQVTLSCSPISGHRSVSWYQQTPGQGLQFLFEYFSETQRNKGNFPGRFSGRQFSNSRSEMNVSTLELGDSALYLCASSRGTEQETQYFGPGTRLLVL.

This chain joins TRBV28 and TRBJ1-1; TRBD1 might be the D (6 bases). The CDR3 loop spans 13 amino acids. V shed 7 bases and J shed 1 base, with 10 bases lying between them. Looked up from germline, CDR1 is MDHEN and CDR2 is SYDVKM. The CDR3 loop reads CASKLGQNTEAFF. CDR3 sequence (DNA): TGTGCCAGCAAATTGGGACAGAACACTGAAGCTTTCTTT.

This chain uses TRBV7-9 with TRBJ2-7, with 9 bases aligning to TRBD1. The V segment lost 3 bases and the J segment 1 base; nucleotides outside the gene matches: 7. This CDR3 has 16 amino acids. Germline CDR1 SEHNR, CDR2 FQNEAQ (reference sequence). The CDR3 loop is CASSLEPGQGSYEQYF. Written as DNA, the CDR3 is TGTGCCAGCAGCTTGGAACCGGGACAGGGTTCCTACGAGCAGTACTTC.

The chain uses TRBV2 and TRBJ2-7, with 7 bases identical to TRBD1. V was clipped by 7 bases and J by 0 bases; unmatched bases: 6. This CDR3 contains 14 residues. CDR1 and CDR2 (germline): SNHLY, FYNNEI. The CDR3 coding sequence is TGTGCCAGCAATCGGGACAGATACTCCTACGAGCAGTACTTC. Protein sequence: CASNRDRYSYEQYF.

The chain couples TRBV19 to TRBJ2-5; a weak D match, TRBD2 (5 bases). Between the trimmed V and J ends, which lost 6 bases and 2 bases, there was a span of 10 bases. The CDR3 covers 13 residues. Per germline, CDR1 LNHDA and CDR2 SQIVND (reference sequence). The CDR3 spells CASRRTGQETQYF. As DNA, the CDR3 is TGTGCCAGTAGGCGGACGGGACAAGAGACCCAGTACTTC.

As for this clone: Germline is not matched at one junction end, which may reflect a read error. V is TRBV11-3 and J is TRBJ2-7; 7 bases line up with TRBD2. The CDR3 spans 13 residues. CDR1 is SGHNT and CDR2 is YENEEA in the germline V gene. The CDR3 bases are TGTGTCAGCAGGACTAGACTGGGCTACGAGCAGTACTTC. This encodes CVSRTRLGYEQYF.

This clone was detected ten times or more. This rearrangement joins TRBV19 to TRBJ1-4; 9 bases map to TRBD1. CDR1 is LNHDA, CDR2 SQIVND, per germline (reference sequence). This CDR3 spans 15 amino acids. V was clipped by 5 bases and J by 6 bases; unmatched bases: 7. CDR3: CASSVSGTGYEKLFF. The DNA for the CDR3 is TGTGCCAGTAGTGTTAGTGGGACAGGGTATGAAAAACTGTTTTTT.

V and J are TRBV11-3 and TRBJ2-1, with 14 bases matching TRBD2. The length of the CDR3 is 16 residues. Germline CDR1 and CDR2: SGHNT and YENEEA. V shed 4 bases and J 8 bases; nucleotides not matched to a gene: 7. The CDR3 nucleotides are TGTGCCAGCAGCTCCGGGACTAGCGGGAGTTGGGATGAGCAGTTCTTC. Residues: CASSSGTSGSWDEQFF.